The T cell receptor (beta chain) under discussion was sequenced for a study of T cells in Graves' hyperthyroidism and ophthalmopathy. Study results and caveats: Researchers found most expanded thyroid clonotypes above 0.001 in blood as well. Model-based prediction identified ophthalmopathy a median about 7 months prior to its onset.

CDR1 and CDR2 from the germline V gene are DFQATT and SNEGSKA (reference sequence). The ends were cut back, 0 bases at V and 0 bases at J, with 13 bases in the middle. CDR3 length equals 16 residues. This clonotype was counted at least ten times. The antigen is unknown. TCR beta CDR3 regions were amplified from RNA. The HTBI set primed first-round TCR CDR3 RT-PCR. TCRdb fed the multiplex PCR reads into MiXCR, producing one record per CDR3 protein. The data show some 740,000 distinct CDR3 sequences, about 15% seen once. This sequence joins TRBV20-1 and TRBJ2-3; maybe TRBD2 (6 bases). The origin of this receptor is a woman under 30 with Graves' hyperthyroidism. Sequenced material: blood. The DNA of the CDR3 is TGCAGTGCTAGAGATTCTCGCCTAGCGAGCACAGATACGCAGTATTTT. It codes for CSARDSRLASTDTQYF.